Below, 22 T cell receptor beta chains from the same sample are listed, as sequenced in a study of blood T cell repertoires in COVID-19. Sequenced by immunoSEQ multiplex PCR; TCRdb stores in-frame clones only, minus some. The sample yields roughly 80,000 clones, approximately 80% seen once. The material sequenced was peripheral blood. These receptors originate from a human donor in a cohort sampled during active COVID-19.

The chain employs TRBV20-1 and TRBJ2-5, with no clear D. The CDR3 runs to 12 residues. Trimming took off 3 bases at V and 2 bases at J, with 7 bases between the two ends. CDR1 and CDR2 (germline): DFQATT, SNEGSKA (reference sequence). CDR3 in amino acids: CSASYQQETQYF. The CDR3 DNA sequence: TGCAGTGCTAGTTATCAGCAAGAGACCCAGTACTTC.

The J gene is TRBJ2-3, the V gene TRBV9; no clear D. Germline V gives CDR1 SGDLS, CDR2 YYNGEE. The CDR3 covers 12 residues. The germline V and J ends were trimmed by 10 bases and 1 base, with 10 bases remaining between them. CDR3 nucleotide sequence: TGTGCCTCCAGACGGGGCACAGATACGCAGTATTTT. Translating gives CASRRGTDTQYF.

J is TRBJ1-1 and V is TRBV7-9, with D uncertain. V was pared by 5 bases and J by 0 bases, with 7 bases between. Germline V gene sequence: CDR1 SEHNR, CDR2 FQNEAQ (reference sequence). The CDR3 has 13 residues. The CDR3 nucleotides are TGTGCCAGCAGCCCCCACATGAACACTGAAGCTTTCTTT. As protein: CASSPHMNTEAFF.

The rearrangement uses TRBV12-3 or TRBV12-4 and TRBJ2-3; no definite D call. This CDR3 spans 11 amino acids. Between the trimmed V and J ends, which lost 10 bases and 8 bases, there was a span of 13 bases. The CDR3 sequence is CAISYRITQYF. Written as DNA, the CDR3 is TGTGCCATCAGCTATCGTATTACGCAGTATTTT.

CDR3 DNA sequence: TGTGCCAGCAGCCCTGACGGGGGTATCGGCTACACCTTC. Its translation is CASSPDGGIGYTF. The chain recombines TRBV7-8 with TRBJ1-2; D is perhaps TRBD1 (5 bases). CDR1 SGHVS and CDR2 FQNEAQ come from the germline V gene. V dropped 5 bases and J dropped 8 bases, with 15 bases sitting between them. The CDR3 runs 13 residues.

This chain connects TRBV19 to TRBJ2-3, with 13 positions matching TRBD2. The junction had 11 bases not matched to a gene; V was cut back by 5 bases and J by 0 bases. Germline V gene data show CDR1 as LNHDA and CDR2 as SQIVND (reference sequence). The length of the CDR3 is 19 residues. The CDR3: CASSPMTSGGTTSTDTQYF. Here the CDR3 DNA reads TGTGCCAGTAGTCCCATGACTAGCGGGGGGACAACAAGCACAGATACGCAGTATTTT.

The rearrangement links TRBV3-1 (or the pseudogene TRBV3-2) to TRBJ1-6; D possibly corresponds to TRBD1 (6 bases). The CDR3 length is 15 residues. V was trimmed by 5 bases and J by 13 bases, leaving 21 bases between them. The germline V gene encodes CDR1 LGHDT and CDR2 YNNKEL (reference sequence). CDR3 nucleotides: TGTGCCAGCAGCACCCGGGACACGGGGAACTTGCCCCTCCACTTT. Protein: CASSTRDTGNLPLHF.

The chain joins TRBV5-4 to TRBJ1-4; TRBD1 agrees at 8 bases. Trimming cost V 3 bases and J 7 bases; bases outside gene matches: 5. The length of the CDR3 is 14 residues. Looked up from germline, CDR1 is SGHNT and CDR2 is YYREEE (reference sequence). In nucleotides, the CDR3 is TGTGCCAGCAGCTCCAGGGGGCTAGGTGAAAAACTGTTTTTT. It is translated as CASSSRGLGEKLFF.

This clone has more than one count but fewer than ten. CDR3 nucleotide sequence: TGTGCCAGCAGGCTAGAAGGAAACACCGGGGAGCTGTTTTTT. Translation: CASRLEGNTGELFF. The chain joins TRBV28 to TRBJ2-2, with D uncertain. CDR1 and CDR2 from the germline V gene are MDHEN and SYDVKM. V lost 6 bases to trimming and J lost 2 bases, with 10 bases between them. This CDR3 comprises 14 residues.

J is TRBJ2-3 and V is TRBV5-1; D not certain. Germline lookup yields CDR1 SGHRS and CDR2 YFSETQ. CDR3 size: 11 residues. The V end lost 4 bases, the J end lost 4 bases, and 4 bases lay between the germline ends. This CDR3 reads CASSLADTQYF. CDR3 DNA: TGCGCCAGCAGCCTCGCAGATACGCAGTATTTT.

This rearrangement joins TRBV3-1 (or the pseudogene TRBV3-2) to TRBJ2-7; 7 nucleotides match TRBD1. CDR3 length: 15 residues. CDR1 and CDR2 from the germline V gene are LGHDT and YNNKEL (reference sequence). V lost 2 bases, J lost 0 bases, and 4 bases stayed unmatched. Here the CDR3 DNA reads TGTGCCAGCAGCCAATACGGGACAGCCTCCTACGAGCAGTACTTC. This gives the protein CASSQYGTASYEQYF.

The CDR3 coding sequence is TGTGCCAGCAGTGGTTGGCGGGGGGAGAACGAGCAGTACTTC. It is translated as CASSGWRGENEQYF. The chain recombines TRBV2 with TRBJ2-7, with 8 bases identical to TRBD2. Germline V gives CDR1 SNHLY, CDR2 FYNNEI. This CDR3 has 14 amino acids. The J segment lost 5 bases and the V segment lost 4 bases, leaving 7 bases of the junction unmatched.

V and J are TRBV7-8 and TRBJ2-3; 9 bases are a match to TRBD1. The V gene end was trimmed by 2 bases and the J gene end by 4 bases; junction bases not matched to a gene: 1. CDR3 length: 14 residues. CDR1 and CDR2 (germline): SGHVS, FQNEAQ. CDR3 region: CASSLTGGADTQYF. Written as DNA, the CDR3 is TGTGCCAGCAGCTTAACAGGGGGCGCAGATACGCAGTATTTT.

Here the CDR3 DNA reads TGTGCCAGCAGCCGGACTAGCGGCCGCACAGATACGCAGTATTTT. It is translated as CASSRTSGRTDTQYF. The V call is TRBV7-3, the J call TRBJ2-3, with 10 bases identical to TRBD2. V dropped 5 bases and J dropped 1; count of bases not matched to a gene: 3. This CDR3 is built from 15 residues. Germline assignment: CDR1 SGHTA and CDR2 FQGTGA.

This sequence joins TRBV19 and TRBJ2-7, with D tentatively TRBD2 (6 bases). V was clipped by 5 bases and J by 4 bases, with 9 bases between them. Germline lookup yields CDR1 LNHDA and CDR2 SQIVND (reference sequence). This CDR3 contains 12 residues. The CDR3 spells CASSGTQYEQYF. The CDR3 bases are TGTGCCAGTAGTGGGACTCAATACGAGCAGTACTTC.

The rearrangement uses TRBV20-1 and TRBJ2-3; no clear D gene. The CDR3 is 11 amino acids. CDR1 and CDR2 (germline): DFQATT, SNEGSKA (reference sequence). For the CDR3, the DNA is TGCACCGCCGACTCAGCGGATACGCAGTATTTT. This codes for CTADSADTQYF.

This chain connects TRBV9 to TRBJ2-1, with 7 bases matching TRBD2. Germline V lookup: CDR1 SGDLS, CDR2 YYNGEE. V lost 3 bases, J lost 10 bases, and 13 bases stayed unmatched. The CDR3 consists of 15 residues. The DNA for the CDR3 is TGTGCCAGCAGCGACCCGTTGGCGGGGGAGGCGGAGCAGTTCTTC. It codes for CASSDPLAGEAEQFF.

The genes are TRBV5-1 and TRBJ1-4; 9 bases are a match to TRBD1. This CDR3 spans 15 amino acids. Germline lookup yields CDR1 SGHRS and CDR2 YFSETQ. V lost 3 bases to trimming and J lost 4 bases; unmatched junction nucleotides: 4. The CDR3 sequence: CASSSGTGSNEKLFF. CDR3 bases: TGCGCCAGCAGCTCCGGGACAGGGAGTAATGAAAAACTGTTTTTT.

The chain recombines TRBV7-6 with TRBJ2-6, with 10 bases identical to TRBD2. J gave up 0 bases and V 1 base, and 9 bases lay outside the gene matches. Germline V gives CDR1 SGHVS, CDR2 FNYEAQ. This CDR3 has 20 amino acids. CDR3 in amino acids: CASSLGTSGLPLSGANVLTF. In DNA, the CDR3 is TGTGCCAGCAGCTTAGGGACTAGCGGTCTCCCTCTCTCTGGGGCCAACGTCCTGACTTTC. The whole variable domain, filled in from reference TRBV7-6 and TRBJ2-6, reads GAGVSQSPRYKVTKRGQDVALRCDPISGHVSLYWYRQALGQGPEFLTYFNYEAQQDKSGLPNDRFSAERPEGSISTLTIQRTEQRDSAMYRCASSLGTSGLPLSGANVLTFGAGSRLTVL.

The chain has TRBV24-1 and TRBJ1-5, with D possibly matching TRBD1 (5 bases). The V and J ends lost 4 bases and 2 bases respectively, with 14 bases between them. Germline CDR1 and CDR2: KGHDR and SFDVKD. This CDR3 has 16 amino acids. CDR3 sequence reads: CATSEPTGLGNQPQHF. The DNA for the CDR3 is TGTGCCACCAGTGAGCCCACAGGTTTAGGCAATCAGCCCCAGCATTTT.

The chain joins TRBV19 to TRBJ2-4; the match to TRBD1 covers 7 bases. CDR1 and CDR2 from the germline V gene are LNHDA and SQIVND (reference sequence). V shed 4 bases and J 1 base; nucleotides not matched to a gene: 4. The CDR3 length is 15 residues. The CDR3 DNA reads TGTGCCAGTAGTAAGGAGGACAGGGCCAAAAACATTCAGTACTTC. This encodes CASSKEDRAKNIQYF. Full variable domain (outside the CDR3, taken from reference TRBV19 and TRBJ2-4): DGGITQSPKYLFRKEGQNVTLSCEQNLNHDAMYWYRQDPGQGLRLIYYSQIVNDFQKGDIAEGYSVSREKKESFPLTVTSAQKNPTAFYLCASSKEDRAKNIQYFGAGTRLSVL.

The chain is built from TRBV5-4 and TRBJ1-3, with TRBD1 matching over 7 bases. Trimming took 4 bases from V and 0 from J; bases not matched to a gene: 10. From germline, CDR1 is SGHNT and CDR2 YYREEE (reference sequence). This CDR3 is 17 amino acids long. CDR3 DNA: TGTGCCAGCAGCAGAACGACCGGGACAGCCTCTGGAAACACCATATATTTT. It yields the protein CASSRTTGTASGNTIYF.